This record covers a single TCR beta chain. A single record per CDR3 protein comes from TCRdb applying MiXCR to the 5' RACE reads. The data contain fewer than 400,000 distinct CDR3 sequences, 10% to 15% of them singletons. The CDR3 length is 14 residues. The germline V gene has CDR1 SGHTA and CDR2 FQGTGA. Trimming removed 4 bases from V and 0 bases from J, with 8 bases in between. These data belong to a study of T-cell memory formation after mild COVID-19. The sequence was obtained from a man aged 18 to 29 who had mild COVID-19 (a few samples of this study predate the infection). Cell type and time point are not known. Input material: PBMCs or a T cell subset sorted from them (not recorded which). The rearrangement links TRBV7-3 to TRBJ2-3; no clear D gene. In DNA form, the CDR3 reads TGTGCCAGCAGCTCACCATATAGCACAGATACGCAGTATTTT. It translates to CASSSPYSTDTQYF. Combining the CDR3 with reference TRBV7-3 and TRBJ2-3 gives the whole variable domain GAGVSQTPSNKVTEKGKYVELRCDPISGHTALYWYRQSLGQGPEFLIYFQGTGAADDSGLPNDRFFAVRPEGSVSTLKIQRTERGDSAVYLCASSSPYSTDTQYFGPGTRLTVL.